The rows below give T cell receptor beta chains drawn from one sample of a study of lymphopenia after photon versus proton radiotherapy. Sequenced by immunoSEQ multiplex PCR; TCRdb stores in-frame clones only, minus some. Here the sample spans approximately 160,000 clones, about 88% being singletons. The input for sequencing was peripheral blood, taken from a patient treated with photon-based radiotherapy. These receptors originate from a man in his fifties with gastric cancer. CDR3s include the opening cysteine and the closing phenylalanine or tryptophan. Fields, in order: V gene, CDR3 length, clone size, D gene, J gene, CDR3 protein, CDR3 DNA. A D gene is named only where the DNA matches it firmly. Clone size is shown for a subset of rows, as once, few, many or a class of expanded clone.

v_call: TRBV7-8; cdr3_length: 14; clone_size: .; d_call: .; j_call: TRBJ1-5; cdr3_aa: CASSLRRGHQPQHF; cdr3_nt: TGTGCCAGCAGCTTAAGAAGGGGACATCAGCCCCAGCATTTT
v_call: TRBV7-2; cdr3_length: 13; clone_size: once; d_call: TRBD1; j_call: TRBJ1-1; cdr3_aa: CASSLRQGTEAFF; cdr3_nt: TGTGCCAGCAGCTTAAGACAGGGGACTGAAGCTTTCTTT
v_call: TRBV19; cdr3_length: 14; clone_size: .; d_call: .; j_call: TRBJ2-3; cdr3_aa: CASRDRLVTDTQYF; cdr3_nt: TGTGCCAGTAGGGATCGGCTCGTCACAGATACGCAGTATTTT
v_call: TRBV19; cdr3_length: 14; clone_size: once; d_call: TRBD1; j_call: TRBJ2-5; cdr3_aa: CASRATGGRETQYF; cdr3_nt: TGTGCCAGTAGGGCGACAGGGGGAAGGGAGACCCAGTACTTC
v_call: TRBV5-4; cdr3_length: 17; clone_size: .; d_call: TRBD2; j_call: TRBJ2-2; cdr3_aa: CASSLAVAGRGTGELFF; cdr3_nt: TGTGCCAGCAGCTTGGCCGTAGCGGGAAGGGGCACCGGGGAGCTGTTTTTT
v_call: TRBV5-4; cdr3_length: 16; clone_size: .; d_call: TRBD2; j_call: TRBJ2-3; cdr3_aa: CASSLELAGDGDTQYF; cdr3_nt: TGTGCCAGCAGCTTGGAACTAGCGGGAGACGGAGATACGCAGTATTTT
v_call: TRBV2; cdr3_length: 18; clone_size: .; d_call: .; j_call: TRBJ2-2; cdr3_aa: CASSEHGSWLANTGELFF; cdr3_nt: TGTGCCAGCAGTGAGCACGGGTCCTGGCTAGCGAACACCGGGGAGCTGTTTTTT
v_call: TRBV7-2; cdr3_length: 18; clone_size: .; d_call: TRBD2; j_call: TRBJ2-2; cdr3_aa: CASSYRTSGRGNTGELFF; cdr3_nt: TGTGCCAGCAGCTACAGGACTAGCGGGAGGGGTAACACCGGGGAGCTGTTTTTT
v_call: TRBV19; cdr3_length: 14; clone_size: .; d_call: .; j_call: TRBJ2-7; cdr3_aa: CASSLKSERDEQYF; cdr3_nt: TGTGCCAGTAGTCTGAAAAGCGAAAGAGACGAGCAGTACTTC
v_call: TRBV5-1; cdr3_length: 15; clone_size: once; d_call: .; j_call: TRBJ2-2; cdr3_aa: CASSLQGGITGELFF; cdr3_nt: TGCGCCAGCAGCTTGCAGGGTGGGATCACCGGGGAGCTGTTTTTT
v_call: TRBV5-1; cdr3_length: 17; clone_size: .; d_call: TRBD2; j_call: TRBJ2-5; cdr3_aa: CASILGGLAGIKETQYF; cdr3_nt: TGCGCCAGCATATTGGGAGGACTAGCGGGAATCAAAGAGACCCAGTACTTC
v_call: TRBV30; cdr3_length: 14; clone_size: few; d_call: .; j_call: TRBJ2-1; cdr3_aa: CAWSLGELSNEQFF; cdr3_nt: TGTGCCTGGAGTTTGGGGGAGCTGTCCAATGAGCAGTTCTTC
v_call: TRBV19; cdr3_length: 14; clone_size: .; d_call: TRBD1; j_call: TRBJ1-1; cdr3_aa: CASNRQGIYTEAFF; cdr3_nt: TGTGCCAGTAACAGACAGGGAATTTACACTGAAGCTTTCTTT
v_call: TRBV30; cdr3_length: 14; clone_size: .; d_call: .; j_call: TRBJ1-5; cdr3_aa: CAWSVDSFNQPQHF; cdr3_nt: TGTGCCTGGAGTGTAGACAGTTTCAATCAGCCCCAGCATTTT
v_call: TRBV27; cdr3_length: 13; clone_size: .; d_call: .; j_call: TRBJ2-7; cdr3_aa: CASSLTSIHEQYF; cdr3_nt: TGTGCCAGCAGTTTGACTAGTATCCACGAGCAGTACTTC
v_call: TRBV19; cdr3_length: 13; clone_size: .; d_call: .; j_call: TRBJ2-7; cdr3_aa: CASSIDYRGEQYF; cdr3_nt: TGTGCCAGTAGTATAGATTACAGAGGAGAGCAGTACTTC
v_call: TRBV28; cdr3_length: 15; clone_size: once; d_call: .; j_call: TRBJ2-1; cdr3_aa: CASSLDPLPYNEQFF; cdr3_nt: TGTGCCAGCAGTTTGGACCCGCTCCCCTACAATGAGCAGTTCTTC
v_call: TRBV10-3; cdr3_length: 12; clone_size: .; d_call: .; j_call: TRBJ2-5; cdr3_aa: CAIGTQQETQYF; cdr3_nt: TGTGCCATCGGGACCCAACAAGAGACCCAGTACTTC
v_call: TRBV6-6; cdr3_length: 12; clone_size: .; d_call: .; j_call: TRBJ2-5; cdr3_aa: CASSMAGETQYF; cdr3_nt: TGTGCCAGCAGTATGGCAGGGGAGACCCAGTACTTC
v_call: TRBV7-6; cdr3_length: 12; clone_size: .; d_call: .; j_call: TRBJ2-3; cdr3_aa: CASSSPSNTQYF; cdr3_nt: TGTGCCAGCAGCTCTCCATCCAATACGCAGTATTTT
v_call: TRBV6-1; cdr3_length: 14; clone_size: once; d_call: TRBD1; j_call: TRBJ1-4; cdr3_aa: CASSDLDRVEKLFF; cdr3_nt: TGTGCCAGCAGTGATTTGGACAGGGTTGAAAAACTGTTTTTT
v_call: TRBV5-6; cdr3_length: 14; clone_size: .; d_call: .; j_call: TRBJ2-7; cdr3_aa: CASSLSRVTYEQYF; cdr3_nt: TGTGCCAGCAGCTTGTCTAGGGTGACCTACGAGCAGTACTTC
v_call: TRBV5-4; cdr3_length: 14; clone_size: .; d_call: .; j_call: TRBJ2-3; cdr3_aa: CASSLTDITDTQYF; cdr3_nt: TGTGCCAGCAGCTTGACTGATATCACAGATACGCAGTATTTT
v_call: TRBV10-3; cdr3_length: 13; clone_size: few; d_call: TRBD2; j_call: TRBJ2-7; cdr3_aa: CAIGAGDGYEQYF; cdr3_nt: TGTGCCATCGGAGCGGGAGATGGATACGAGCAGTACTTC
v_call: TRBV2; cdr3_length: 13; clone_size: .; d_call: .; j_call: TRBJ2-5; cdr3_aa: CASKTGREETQYF; cdr3_nt: TGTGCCAGCAAGACAGGGCGGGAGGAGACCCAGTACTTC
v_call: TRBV9; cdr3_length: 14; clone_size: .; d_call: TRBD1; j_call: TRBJ1-1; cdr3_aa: CASSPRDSHTEAFF; cdr3_nt: TGTGCCAGCAGCCCCAGGGACAGCCACACTGAAGCTTTCTTT
v_call: TRBV14; cdr3_length: 16; clone_size: .; d_call: TRBD2; j_call: TRBJ2-3; cdr3_aa: CASSQGGRASTDTQYF; cdr3_nt: TGTGCCAGCAGCCAAGGCGGGAGGGCTAGCACAGATACGCAGTATTTT
v_call: TRBV25-1; cdr3_length: 14; clone_size: .; d_call: TRBD1; j_call: TRBJ1-4; cdr3_aa: CASSDPGQTEKLFF; cdr3_nt: TGTGCCAGCAGTGACCCGGGACAGACAGAAAAACTGTTTTTT
v_call: TRBV27; cdr3_length: 13; clone_size: .; d_call: .; j_call: TRBJ2-6; cdr3_aa: CASRPTGANVLTF; cdr3_nt: TGTGCCAGCAGGCCAACTGGGGCCAACGTCCTGACTTTC
v_call: TRBV6-5; cdr3_length: 13; clone_size: .; d_call: .; j_call: TRBJ2-5; cdr3_aa: CASSKTGAQTQYF; cdr3_nt: TGTGCCAGCAGCAAGACAGGCGCTCAGACCCAGTACTTC
v_call: TRBV2; cdr3_length: 14; clone_size: .; d_call: .; j_call: TRBJ2-7; cdr3_aa: CASSNDRWRYEQYF; cdr3_nt: TGTGCCAGCAGCAATGACAGGTGGCGGTACGAGCAGTACTTC
v_call: TRBV20-1; cdr3_length: 10; clone_size: .; d_call: .; j_call: TRBJ2-3; cdr3_aa: CSASWDTQYF; cdr3_nt: TGCAGTGCTAGCTGGGATACGCAGTATTTT
v_call: TRBV5-8; cdr3_length: 16; clone_size: once; d_call: .; j_call: TRBJ2-3; cdr3_aa: CASSLGQLPSTDTQYF; cdr3_nt: TGTGCCAGCAGCTTGGGACAGCTTCCTAGCACAGATACGCAGTATTTT
v_call: TRBV18; cdr3_length: 16; clone_size: .; d_call: .; j_call: TRBJ1-2; cdr3_aa: CASSPVTEAKSDGYTF; cdr3_nt: TGTGCCAGCTCACCAGTGACAGAAGCAAAATCGGATGGCTACACCTTC
v_call: TRBV18; cdr3_length: 14; clone_size: .; d_call: TRBD2; j_call: TRBJ2-1; cdr3_aa: CASSPGLAANEQFF; cdr3_nt: TGTGCCAGCTCACCGGGACTAGCGGCCAATGAGCAGTTCTTC
v_call: TRBV20-1; cdr3_length: 11; clone_size: .; d_call: .; j_call: TRBJ2-7; cdr3_aa: CSAPRGYEQYF; cdr3_nt: TGCAGTGCTCCTCGGGGCTACGAGCAGTACTTC
v_call: TRBV11-2; cdr3_length: 13; clone_size: .; d_call: .; j_call: TRBJ2-7; cdr3_aa: CASSLSRDYEQYF; cdr3_nt: TGTGCCAGCAGCTTAAGCAGAGACTACGAGCAGTACTTC
v_call: TRBV4-2; cdr3_length: 17; clone_size: .; d_call: .; j_call: TRBJ2-3; cdr3_aa: CASSQVQALAATDTQYF; cdr3_nt: TGTGCCAGCAGCCAAGTCCAAGCCCTAGCCGCGACAGATACGCAGTATTTT
v_call: TRBV18; cdr3_length: 15; clone_size: .; d_call: TRBD1; j_call: TRBJ1-4; cdr3_aa: CASSPGTGRIEKLFF; cdr3_nt: TGTGCCAGCTCACCTGGGACAGGGAGGATTGAAAAACTGTTTTTT
v_call: TRBV7-4; cdr3_length: 15; clone_size: once; d_call: .; j_call: TRBJ2-7; cdr3_aa: CASSWPRVKLHEQYF; cdr3_nt: TGTGCCAGCAGCTGGCCCAGGGTTAAGCTCCACGAGCAGTACTTC
v_call: TRBV7-3; cdr3_length: 15; clone_size: .; d_call: TRBD1; j_call: TRBJ2-7; cdr3_aa: CASSSSGDRAYEQYF; cdr3_nt: TGTGCCAGCAGCTCCAGCGGGGACAGGGCGTACGAGCAGTACTTC
v_call: TRBV11-2; cdr3_length: 15; clone_size: .; d_call: .; j_call: TRBJ1-1; cdr3_aa: CASSLWPAMNTEAFF; cdr3_nt: TGTGCCAGCAGCTTATGGCCAGCTATGAACACTGAAGCTTTCTTT
v_call: TRBV7-2; cdr3_length: 13; clone_size: .; d_call: .; j_call: TRBJ1-5; cdr3_aa: CASSTKGNQPQHF; cdr3_nt: TGTGCCAGCAGCACAAAGGGGAATCAGCCCCAGCATTTT
v_call: TRBV29-1; cdr3_length: 12; clone_size: .; d_call: .; j_call: TRBJ2-3; cdr3_aa: CSVVAQTDTQYF; cdr3_nt: TGCAGCGTTGTCGCTCAGACAGATACGCAGTATTTT
v_call: TRBV11-2; cdr3_length: 16; clone_size: .; d_call: TRBD2; j_call: TRBJ2-3; cdr3_aa: CASSLTSGRSTDTQYF; cdr3_nt: TGTGCCAGCAGCTTAACTAGCGGGAGGTCCACAGATACGCAGTATTTT
v_call: TRBV6-5; cdr3_length: 11; clone_size: once; d_call: .; j_call: TRBJ2-1; cdr3_aa: CASRSGQLEFF; cdr3_nt: TGTGCCAGCAGGTCCGGACAGTTGGAGTTCTTC
v_call: TRBV7-9; cdr3_length: 13; clone_size: .; d_call: .; j_call: TRBJ2-7; cdr3_aa: CASSSLQGYEQYF; cdr3_nt: TGTGCCAGCAGCTCATTACAGGGTTACGAGCAGTACTTC
v_call: TRBV18; cdr3_length: 17; clone_size: .; d_call: TRBD1; j_call: TRBJ2-1; cdr3_aa: CASSPGTGLGVYNEQFF; cdr3_nt: TGTGCCAGCTCACCAGGGACAGGGTTAGGGGTCTACAATGAGCAGTTCTTC
v_call: TRBV27; cdr3_length: 15; clone_size: .; d_call: TRBD1; j_call: TRBJ1-1; cdr3_aa: CASSPPGQGPTEAFF; cdr3_nt: TGTGCCAGCAGTCCCCCGGGACAGGGGCCCACTGAAGCTTTCTTT
v_call: TRBV14; cdr3_length: 15; clone_size: .; d_call: TRBD2; j_call: TRBJ2-1; cdr3_aa: CASSPIAGGNNEQFF; cdr3_nt: TGTGCCAGCAGCCCGATAGCGGGAGGTAACAATGAGCAGTTCTTC
v_call: TRBV23-1; cdr3_length: 14; clone_size: .; d_call: .; j_call: TRBJ1-2; cdr3_aa: CASSQAQGNYGYTF; cdr3_nt: TGCGCCAGCAGTCAAGCACAGGGAAACTATGGCTACACCTTC
v_call: TRBV5-1; cdr3_length: 14; clone_size: .; d_call: .; j_call: TRBJ1-1; cdr3_aa: CASRRRGSNTEAFF; cdr3_nt: TGCGCCAGCAGAAGGAGGGGTTCCAACACTGAAGCTTTCTTT
v_call: TRBV10-2; cdr3_length: 13; clone_size: .; d_call: .; j_call: TRBJ1-2; cdr3_aa: CASSDTENYGYTF; cdr3_nt: TGCGCCAGCAGTGATACGGAAAACTATGGCTACACCTTC
v_call: TRBV19; cdr3_length: 15; clone_size: .; d_call: .; j_call: TRBJ1-2; cdr3_aa: CASSIRTSGDYGYTF; cdr3_nt: TGTGCCAGTAGTATTAGGACGTCAGGGGACTATGGCTACACCTTC
v_call: TRBV10-3; cdr3_length: 15; clone_size: .; d_call: TRBD1; j_call: TRBJ1-4; cdr3_aa: CAISDPQGAREKLFF; cdr3_nt: TGTGCCATCAGTGACCCACAGGGGGCGCGTGAAAAACTGTTTTTT
v_call: TRBV5-4; cdr3_length: 15; clone_size: few; d_call: TRBD1; j_call: TRBJ1-4; cdr3_aa: CASSRKTGRDEKLFF; cdr3_nt: TGTGCCAGCAGTCGGAAGACAGGGAGGGATGAAAAACTGTTTTTT